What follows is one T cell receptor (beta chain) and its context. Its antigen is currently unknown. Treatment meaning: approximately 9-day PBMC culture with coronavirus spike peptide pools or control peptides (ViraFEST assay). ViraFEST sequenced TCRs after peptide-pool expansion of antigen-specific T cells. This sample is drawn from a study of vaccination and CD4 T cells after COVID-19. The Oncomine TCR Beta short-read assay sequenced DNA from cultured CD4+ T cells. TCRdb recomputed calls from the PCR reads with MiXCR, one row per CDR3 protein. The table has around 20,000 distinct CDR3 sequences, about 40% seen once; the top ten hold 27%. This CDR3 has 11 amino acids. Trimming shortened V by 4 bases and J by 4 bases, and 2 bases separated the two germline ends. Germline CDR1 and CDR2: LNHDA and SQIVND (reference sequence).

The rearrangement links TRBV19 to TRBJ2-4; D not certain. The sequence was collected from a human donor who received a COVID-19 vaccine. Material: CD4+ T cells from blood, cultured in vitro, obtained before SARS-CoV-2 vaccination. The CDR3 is CASSNKNIQYF. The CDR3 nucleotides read TGTGCCAGTAGTAATAAAAACATTCAGTACTTC.